The clone carrying this T cell receptor beta chain was seen ten or more times. Antigen: not known. The ends were cut back, 3 bases at V and 3 bases at J, with 12 bases in the middle. The CDR3 covers 14 residues. The sample belongs to a study of blood T cells in healthy people across ages. Study-wide points: There were more naive CD4+ cells and higher diversity in long-lived donors than in aged donors.

Together with a sample-barcoded 5' primer, a J-beta primer mix was included in a second PCR lasting roughly 6 to 12 cycles. Every cDNA molecule carried a tag from a template-switch adaptor bearing 12 random nucleotides. TCRdb recomputed calls from the 5' RACE reads with MiXCR, one row per CDR3 protein. The table shows some 1,800,000 distinct CDR3 sequences, with more than 35% occurring only once. Total RNA amounts of at least 6 micrograms were extracted per sample. V usage is TRBV12-3 or TRBV12-4 and J usage is TRBJ2-7; D ambiguous. This sequence was found in a human donor in good health. Sequences were obtained from blood. This CDR3 is CASSLAGQLYEQYF. The CDR3 DNA sequence: TGTGCCAGCAGTTTGGCTGGGCAGCTCTACGAGCAGTACTTC.